This T cell receptor (beta chain) is from a study of blood T cell repertoires in COVID-19. Measured with immunoSEQ multiplex PCR; TCRdb has only the in-frame clones, and not every one. The repertoire holds some 260,000 clones, with about 80% as singletons. The germline CDR1 and CDR2 sequences are MNHEY and SVGAGI. The CDR3 has 14 amino acids. Trimming cost V 2 bases and J 9 bases, with 14 bases left between them. Source material: PBMCs or T cells enriched from blood (not recorded which). The chain recombines TRBV6-5 with TRBJ1-5; a weak D match, TRBD1 (5 bases). This receptor was identified in a man aged 30-40 years with acute COVID-19. The CDR3 reads CASSYTGLTGPQHF. Here the CDR3 DNA reads TGTGCCAGCAGTTACACCGGACTAACAGGGCCCCAGCATTTT.